The rows below give T cell receptor beta chains drawn from one sample of a study of response to subunit inactivated influenza vaccine. TCRdb re-called the RT-PCR reads through MiXCR, storing one row per CDR3 protein. The sample records hundreds of thousands of distinct CDR3 sequences, 10% to 15% being singletons. Here the sequenced sample was non-naive T cells sorted from PBMCs, taken approximately 15 days before vaccination. These receptors were collected from a man aged 50-60 years who received an inactivated influenza vaccine. CDR3s include the opening cysteine and the closing phenylalanine or tryptophan. D genes are given only for firm matches. Only part of the rows carry a size: once, few, many, or a class if the clone is expanded.

cdr3_aa cdr3_nt clone_size v_call d_call j_call
CASATFATNEKLFF TGCGCCAGCGCGACGTTTGCAACTAATGAAAAACTGTTTTTT . TRBV5-1 . TRBJ1-4
CSAPRGGADNQPQHF TGCAGTGCCCCTCGGGGAGGGGCTGACAATCAGCCCCAGCATTTT . TRBV20-1 . TRBJ1-5
CASSGGTGRGGEQFF TGTGCCAGCAGTGGAGGGACCGGCCGGGGGGGTGAGCAGTTCTTC many TRBV6-2/TRBV6-3 TRBD2 TRBJ2-1
CASYGGDATEAFF TGTGCCAGCTACGGGGGTGATGCCACTGAAGCTTTCTTT . TRBV28 . TRBJ1-1
CASSLDRGLSFF TGTGCCAGCAGCCTCGACAGGGGGCTGAGTTTCTTC few TRBV11-2 TRBD1 TRBJ2-1
CASSQDRRLAGGNNEQFF TGTGCCAGCAGCCAAGATCGTAGACTAGCGGGGGGTAACAATGAGCAGTTCTTC few TRBV3-1 TRBD2 TRBJ2-1
CASSAVKGIHGYTF TGTGCCAGCAGCGCTGTGAAGGGGATCCATGGCTACACCTTC many TRBV2 . TRBJ1-2
CASSKGLSGELGSCFF . . TRBV21-1 . TRBJ2-2
CASIKTSRRGHEQFF TGTGCCAGCATAAAGACTAGCAGGAGGGGCCATGAGCAGTTCTTC many TRBV28 TRBD2 TRBJ2-1
CASSSGLTAYNEQFF TGTGCCAGCAGTTCCGGACTTACAGCCTACAATGAGCAGTTCTTC few TRBV27 . TRBJ2-1
CATSDISASGQYF TGTGCCACCAGTGATATATCCGCCAGCGGGCAGTATTTT many TRBV24-1 . TRBJ2-3
CAISESNRGTGELFF TGTGCCATCAGTGAGTCGAACAGGGGCACCGGGGAGCTGTTTTTT few TRBV10-3 TRBD1 TRBJ2-2
CAWSYKGSNQPQHF TGTGCCTGGAGTTACAAGGGTAGCAATCAGCCCCAGCATTTT few TRBV30 . TRBJ1-5
CSARGGLAGGRGTGELFF TGCAGTGCTAGAGGGGGACTAGCGGGAGGCCGTGGAACCGGGGAGCTGTTTTTT few TRBV20-1 TRBD2 TRBJ2-2
CASSPGLRGPAHEQFF TGTGCCAGCAGCCCCGGACTAAGAGGGCCGGCCCATGAGCAGTTCTTC many TRBV7-2 . TRBJ2-1
CASRNSFTGYNSPLHF TGTGCCAGCAGAAATAGCTTTACGGGTTATAATTCACCCCTCCACTTT many TRBV12-3/TRBV12-4 . TRBJ1-6
CASSSARGEQYF TGTGCCAGCAGCTCTGCTAGGGGCGAGCAGTACTTC . TRBV3-1 . TRBJ2-7
CASRGVGLLNTEAFF TGTGCCAGCAGGGGGGTTGGGCTGTTGAACACTGAAGCTTTCTTT . TRBV28 . TRBJ1-1
CASGQASSYEQYF TGCGCCAGTGGACAGGCTAGCTCCTACGAGCAGTACTTC few TRBV5-1 TRBD1 TRBJ2-7
CSVPAYSTWGTDTQYF TGCAGTGTCCCAGCGTATTCCACATGGGGCACAGATACGCAGTATTTT . TRBV20-1 . TRBJ2-3
CASSTGLAPYTQYF TGTGCCAGCAGTACGGGACTGGCCCCTTATACGCAGTATTTT . TRBV27 . TRBJ2-3
CASSSNGNTIYF TGTGCCAGCAGCTCCAACGGAAACACCATATATTTT . TRBV3-1 . TRBJ1-3
CASSLSRAGRQETQYF TGTGCCAGCAGCTTATCCAGGGCGGGTAGGCAAGAGACCCAGTACTTC . TRBV7-6 . TRBJ2-5
CASSQGIVETGELFF TGTGCCAGCTCACAGGGTATTGTGGAGACCGGGGAGCTGTTTTTT few TRBV18 . TRBJ2-2
CASTDRTGSTDTQYF TGTGCCAGCACCGATCGGACAGGAAGCACAGATACGCAGTATTTT . TRBV6-2/TRBV6-3 TRBD1 TRBJ2-3
CASSLQESSGNTIYF TGTGCCAGCAGCTTACAGGAGAGCTCTGGAAACACCATATATTTT . TRBV7-8 . TRBJ1-3
CASSRTSGSTDTQYF TGCGCCAGCAGCCGGACTAGCGGGAGCACAGATACGCAGTATTTT many TRBV4-3 TRBD2 TRBJ2-3
CASSVYWEPVSEQYF TGTGCCAGCAGCGTATATTGGGAACCGGTTTCCGAGCAGTACTTC . TRBV9 . TRBJ2-7
CSVVGKLETQYF TGCAGCGTTGTTGGAAAGCTGGAGACCCAGTACTTC . TRBV29-1 . TRBJ2-5
CASRNTWGTRYNEQFF TGTGCCAGCAGAAATACCTGGGGGACTCGTTACAATGAGCAGTTCTTC . TRBV6-2/TRBV6-3 . TRBJ2-1
CASRPQALGAFF TGTGCCAGCAGACCTCAAGCCCTCGGAGCTTTCTTT . TRBV28 . TRBJ1-1
CASSQRRGSYNEQFF TGTGCCAGCAGCCAGCGCAGGGGCTCCTACAATGAGCAGTTCTTC many TRBV3-1 . TRBJ2-1
CASSPIAGLTDTQYF TGTGCCAGCAGCCCGATAGCGGGGCTCACAGATACGCAGTATTTT . TRBV7-9 TRBD2 TRBJ2-3
CASSYSRGGADSPLHF TGTGCCAGCAGTTACTCGAGGGGGGGCGCGGATTCACCCCTCCACTTT many TRBV6-5 . TRBJ1-6
CASRVGPASTDTQYF TGCGCCAGCAGAGTCGGGCCAGCGAGCACAGATACGCAGTATTTT . TRBV5-1 . TRBJ2-3
CASSQRGDYTGELFF TGTGCCAGCAGCCAAAGGGGGGACTACACCGGGGAGCTGTTTTTT . TRBV7-8 . TRBJ2-2
CSVGGLGGNTIYF TGCAGCGTTGGAGGGCTGGGGGGAAACACCATATATTTT few TRBV29-1 . TRBJ1-3
CASSHHGTGRAYEQYF TGTGCCAGCAGTCACCACGGGACGGGACGCGCCTACGAGCAGTACTTC . TRBV27 . TRBJ2-7
CATSDTRTGSADTQYF TGTGCCACCAGTGATACCAGGACAGGGTCGGCAGATACGCAGTATTTT many TRBV24-1 TRBD1 TRBJ2-3
CASTRGTPDHGDEQFF TGTGCCAGCACCCGGGGAACACCAGACCATGGCGATGAGCAGTTCTTC few TRBV3-1 . TRBJ2-1
CSARDATNGLNEQFF TGCAGTGCTAGAGATGCTACAAATGGCCTCAATGAGCAGTTCTTC . TRBV20-1 . TRBJ2-1
CASSFSGESTDTQYF TGTGCCAGCAGCTTTAGCGGGGAGAGCACAGATACGCAGTATTTT . TRBV7-3 TRBD2 TRBJ2-3
CASSLPRSGELFF TGTGCCAGCAGTTTGCCTCGTTCTGGGGAGCTGTTTTTT . TRBV28 . TRBJ2-2
CSVEAGIFDTEAFF TGCAGCGTTGAAGCTGGGATCTTTGACACTGAAGCTTTCTTT few TRBV29-1 . TRBJ1-1
CASSVGPGQRTGELFF TGTGCCAGCAGCGTAGGCCCGGGACAACGCACCGGGGAGCTGTTTTTT few TRBV9 . TRBJ2-2
CASRARGRGADTQYF TGTGCCAGCAGAGCCAGGGGGCGCGGGGCAGATACGCAGTATTTT few TRBV6-1 TRBD1 TRBJ2-3
CANGLGGANVLTF TGTGCCAATGGTTTGGGCGGGGCCAACGTCCTGACTTTC . TRBV10-3 . TRBJ2-6
CASRERGYQETQYF TGTGCCAGCAGAGAAAGGGGGTACCAAGAGACCCAGTACTTC . TRBV27 . TRBJ2-5
CASSQDGGTGYHGYTF TGTGCCAGCAGCCAAGATGGGGGAACAGGGTACCATGGCTACACCTTC few TRBV4-2 . TRBJ1-2
CASSEVDAEQYF TGTGCCAGCAGTGAAGTGGACGCGGAGCAGTACTTC . TRBV6-1 . TRBJ2-7
CSASLAGRNEQFF TGCAGTGCTAGCCTAGCGGGAAGGAATGAGCAGTTCTTC . TRBV20-1 TRBD2 TRBJ2-1
CASSRQTNEKLFF TGTGCCAGCAGCCGCCAAACTAATGAAAAACTGTTTTTT . TRBV4-2 . TRBJ1-4
CASLHEQFTGELFF TGTGCCAGCCTCCACGAACAGTTCACCGGGGAGCTGTTTTTT . TRBV6-2/TRBV6-3 . TRBJ2-2
CASRGRGNYGYTF TGTGCCAGCAGGGGACGGGGGAACTATGGCTACACCTTC . TRBV28 . TRBJ1-2
CAIATPGATDTQYF TGTGCCATCGCTACCCCAGGAGCCACAGATACGCAGTATTTT . TRBV10-3 . TRBJ2-3
CASSLAGIVYEQYF TGCGCCAGCAGCTTGGCAGGGATAGTCTACGAGCAGTACTTC few TRBV5-1 . TRBJ2-7
CAISEPPSMGYSGNTIYF TGTGCCATCAGTGAGCCCCCCTCAATGGGGTACTCTGGAAACACCATATATTTT many TRBV10-3 . TRBJ1-3
CASSSPPTDTQYF TGTGCCAGCAGTTCCCCACCCACAGATACGCAGTATTTT . TRBV27 . TRBJ2-3
CASSDLAGGRTGELFF TGTGCCAGCAGTGATTTAGCGGGGGGGCGTACCGGGGAGCTGTTTTTT . TRBV6-1 TRBD2 TRBJ2-2
CASSQGPLAGVYNEQFF TGCGCCAGCAGCCAAGGCCCACTAGCGGGGGTTTACAATGAGCAGTTCTTC . TRBV4-1 TRBD2 TRBJ2-1